This T cell receptor beta chain was recorded in a study of T-cell reconstitution after alpha-beta-depleted transplantation in children. A library of TCRbeta sequences, prepared with unique molecular identifiers, was generated. TCRdb re-called the PCR reads through MiXCR, storing one row per CDR3 protein. The table lists about 610,000 distinct CDR3 sequences, about 10% of them singletons. This clonotype was counted only a few times. Trimming took 4 bases from V and 0 from J, leaving 14 bases between them. Germline-derived CDR1 and CDR2 are SGHRS and YFSETQ. The CDR3 is 15 amino acids. The genes are TRBV5-1 and TRBJ2-7; D assignment may be TRBD1 or TRBD2 (5 bases each). Sequences were derived from PBMCs from the stem cell graft donor, sampled from the stem cell graft. The TCR sequence derives from a human donor who donated a stem cell graft to a child with acute myeloid leukemia. CDR3 in amino acids: CASSPGGTRSYEQYF. In DNA, the CDR3 is TGCGCCAGCAGCCCTGGTGGGACCCGCTCCTACGAGCAGTACTTC.